This T cell receptor beta chain was observed in a study of technical replicates of blood from four donors (dated by TCRdb to about 2017). About this clone: The antigen this receptor binds is unknown. The input lacks base qualities; no much larger clone sits a single base away.

Trimmed from V: 6 bases; trimmed from J: 4 bases; junction bases lacking a gene match: 4. Inclusive of the bounding cysteine and phenylalanine, the CDR3 is 13 residues long. Only CDR3 DNA is held: 39 bases, read in frame from base 1. The germline V gene gives CDR1 as MRHNA and CDR2 as SNTAGT. To prepare the library, the immunoSEQ multiplex PCR assay was applied. The immuneACCESS repertoire file appears here via TCRdb, limited to in-frame rearrangements. These files lack a portion of the clones; in checked studies, under half of the deficit traces to unresolved V genes, and the cause of the others is not known. This sample lists about 83,000 clones; roughly 94% were detected once. The ten biggest clones cover 0.2% to 0.25% of the sample.

The sample taken for sequencing was T cells isolated from PBMCs. This chain is built from TRBV6-4 and TRBJ1-1; 8 bases in the junction line up with TRBD1. The receptor's source is a human donor in good health. DNA sequence: TGTGCCAGCAGAGGACAGGGTGGCACTGAAGCTTTCTTT. It encodes CASRGQGGTEAFF.